These T cell receptor beta chains were read from a single sample in a study of patients and donors after allogeneic stem cell transplantation. TCRdb independently ran MiXCR on the RT-PCR reads; one entry per CDR3 protein. Of about 230,000 distinct CDR3 sequences detected, 12% to 15% appear once; the ten largest clones hold 9.5% to 13%. What was sequenced was blood, either unsorted or a sorted T cell fraction (not recorded which). All receptors come from a human donor who was either an allogeneic HSCT recipient or a stem cell or donor lymphocyte infusion donor (not recorded which). It is not recorded whose cells these are; they may come from a transplant donor. The CDR3 runs from the conserved cysteine through the conserved F or W. D genes are given only for firm matches. Not every row has a clone size; where given, it reads once, few, many or a size class.

D | size | J | V | DNA | CDR3
. | few | TRBJ2-7 | TRBV10-3 | TGTGCCATCAGTGAGGCGGGCGAGCAGTACTTC | CAISEAGEQYF
. | many | TRBJ1-1 | TRBV12-3/TRBV12-4 | TGTGCCAGCAGACCCGGGACAACGAACACTGAAGCTTTCTTT | CASRPGTTNTEAFF
. | many | TRBJ2-2 | TRBV12-3/TRBV12-4 | TGTGCCAGCAGTTTACAGCGTCCAAACACCGGGGAGCTGTTTTTT | CASSLQRPNTGELFF
TRBD2 | few | TRBJ2-2 | TRBV20-1 | TGCAGTGCTAGATCCCTGCGGGAGCAGGTCACCGGGGAGCTGTTTTTT | CSARSLREQVTGELFF
. | . | TRBJ1-1 | TRBV6-2/TRBV6-3 | TGTGCCAGCATAAGTGTTCATGAAGCTTTCTTT | CASISVHEAFF
TRBD2 | . | TRBJ2-2 | TRBV5-1 | TGCGCCAGCTCACTAGCGGGCCCCACCGGGGAGCTGTTTTTT | CASSLAGPTGELFF
. | few | TRBJ2-5 | TRBV6-5 | TGTGCCAGCAGTTACTCGGGATTACAAGAGACCCAGTACTTC | CASSYSGLQETQYF
. | few | TRBJ1-2 | TRBV29-1 | TGCAGCGTTGACGGGACGGTAGCTAACTATGGCTACACCTTC | CSVDGTVANYGYTF
. | . | TRBJ2-7 | TRBV5-6 | TGTGCCAGCAGCTTGGCCCCGACTCCTGACTACGAGCAGTACTTC | CASSLAPTPDYEQYF
. | . | TRBJ1-2 | TRBV7-9 | TGTGCCAGCAGCTTAGGGCCTGGAGGGGGGAAGGATGGCTACACCTTC | CASSLGPGGGKDGYTF
. | . | TRBJ2-1 | TRBV7-9 | TGTGCCAGCAGCACCCAGAGGACCCAGACGAATGAGCAGTTCTTC | CASSTQRTQTNEQFF
. | . | TRBJ2-3 | TRBV7-3 | TGTGCCAGCAGCCACGAGGCAGGGAACACAGATACGCAGTATTTT | CASSHEAGNTDTQYF
. | . | TRBJ2-5 | TRBV24-1 | TGTGCCACCAGTGAGAGGGGACAACGCACTCAAGAGACCCAGTACTTC | CATSERGQRTQETQYF
TRBD1 | many | TRBJ2-7 | TRBV20-1 | TGCAGTGCTAGAGAGACGACAGGGTCAGGGTACGAGCAGTACTTC | CSARETTGSGYEQYF
. | many | TRBJ2-5 | TRBV20-1 | TGCAGTGCTAGAGCGCTGGGACGAGAGACCCAGTACTTC | CSARALGRETQYF
TRBD1 | few | TRBJ2-7 | TRBV6-5 | TGTGCCAGCAGTTACAAGGACAGGGTCCACGAGCAGTACTTC | CASSYKDRVHEQYF
. | few | TRBJ2-7 | TRBV14 | TGTGCCAGCAGCCAATCTGTCCCAGGGGCCCACGAGCAGTACTTC | CASSQSVPGAHEQYF
. | few | TRBJ1-2 | TRBV24-1 | TGTGCCACCAGTGAAGGGCAGATTAACTATGGCTACACCTTC | CATSEGQINYGYTF
. | . | TRBJ2-4 | TRBV4-1 | TGCGCCAGCAGCCAAGAAGGTGGGGGGCCCAAAAACATTCAGTACTTC | CASSQEGGGPKNIQYF
TRBD2 | many | TRBJ2-7 | TRBV20-1 | TGCAGTGCTAGAGCTAGCGGGTACTACGAGCAGTACTTC | CSARASGYYEQYF
TRBD1 | many | TRBJ2-1 | TRBV5-1 | TGCGCCAGCAGCAACCCGGGACAGGGGACCTACAATGAGCAGTTCTTC | CASSNPGQGTYNEQFF
. | many | TRBJ2-1 | TRBV5-1 | TGCGCCAGCAGCTCAACGCCAAAACAGGGCAATGAGCAGTTCTTC | CASSSTPKQGNEQFF